This TCR beta chain was profiled in a study of shared clonotypes between healthy human individuals. Naive-designated CD8 cells lacked CD45RO, were positively enriched for CCR7, and omitted terminally differentiated effector memory CD45RA+ cells. Germline values: CDR1 WNHNN, CDR2 SYGVQD (reference sequence). The V gene end was trimmed by 0 bases and the J gene end by 5 bases; junction bases not matched to a gene: 16. The length of the CDR3 is 19 residues. The method was immunoSEQ multiplex PCR; TCRdb's version includes in-frame clones alone and lacks a portion of them. The sample includes 2 million or so clones, about 95% of them seen just once.

The source of this sequence is a man between 18 and 29 years old in good health. V gene TRBV10-1 combines with J gene TRBJ2-1; 7 bases map to TRBD1. Sequencing input: naive CD8+ T cells sorted from blood. The CDR3 here is CASSESITGESAEDNEQFF. In nucleotides, the CDR3 is TGCGCCAGCAGTGAGTCAATTACAGGGGAGTCAGCAGAAGACAATGAGCAGTTCTTC.